This T cell receptor beta chain is drawn from a study of cytomegalovirus exposure and HLA in healthy donors. Germline V lookup: CDR1 LNHDA, CDR2 SQIVND (reference sequence). V lost 11 bases and J lost 2, with 15 bases in between. The length of the CDR3 is 14 residues. 60 Vbeta and 13 Jbeta primers were used in PCR. Measured with immunoSEQ multiplex PCR; TCRdb has only the in-frame clones, and not every one. The repertoire includes under 200,000 clones, about 13% of them detected once, and 7.5% to 10% sits in the top ten. This clone was observed a handful of times. The gene calls are TRBV19 and TRBJ2-2, with D possibly being TRBD2 (5 bases). The receptor comes from a man aged 45-65 years in good health and CMV-seropositive. The sequenced sample consisted of PBMCs. The CDR3 region is CACRRAGNTGELFF. The CDR3 coding sequence is TGTGCCTGCCGGCGGGCAGGAAACACCGGGGAGCTGTTTTTT.